Below are 23 T cell receptor beta chains sequenced from a single sample in a study of blood T cell repertoires in COVID-19. Clones were sequenced by immunoSEQ multiplex PCR, and TCRdb holds only the in-frame ones, with some missing. The sample contains about 310,000 clones, roughly 87% of which appear only once. Sequenced: peripheral blood. The receptors come from a man between 18 and 35 years old with active or convalescent COVID-19.

The V call is TRBV6-4, the J call TRBJ2-1; a possible D gene is TRBD2 (6 bases). CDR1 and CDR2 from the germline V gene are MRHNA and SNTAGT. Trimming left V 4 bases short and J 6 bases short, with 13 bases between. The CDR3 consists of 14 residues. For the CDR3, the DNA is TGTGCCAGCAGTGTGGACGGGACTGGCAATGAGCAGTTCTTC. Translated: CASSVDGTGNEQFF.

V and J are TRBV27 and TRBJ1-2; maybe TRBD1 (5 bases). Germline loops: CDR1 MNHEY, CDR2 SMNVEV (reference sequence). V was pared by 3 bases and J by 0 bases, with 11 bases between. The CDR3 totals 15 residues. CDR3 in amino acids: CASSFSQGANYGYTF. The CDR3, as DNA: TGTGCCAGCAGTTTTTCCCAAGGGGCTAACTATGGCTACACCTTC.

This chain links TRBV6-5 with TRBJ1-1; 7 nucleotides line up with TRBD1. This CDR3 comprises 12 residues. The germline CDR1 and CDR2 sequences are MNHEY and SVGAGI. The V segment lost 6 bases and the J segment 5 bases; nucleotides outside the gene matches: 3. CDR3 DNA sequence: TGTGCCAGCAGGAACAGGGGTACTGAAGCTTTCTTT. Residues: CASRNRGTEAFF.

The DNA for the CDR3 is TGTGCCAGCAGCTACGGGACAGGTTACGAGCAGTACTTC. Translating gives CASSYGTGYEQYF. The chain recombines TRBV5-4 with TRBJ2-7, with 8 bases that match TRBD1. The CDR3 covers 13 residues. Germline V CDR1 and CDR2: SGHNT, YYREEE (reference sequence). V lost 3 bases and J lost 4; bases outside the gene matches: 3.

The J gene is TRBJ1-6, the V gene TRBV6-6; D possibly corresponds to TRBD1 (6 bases). Germline values: CDR1 MNHNY, CDR2 SVGAGI (reference sequence). The CDR3 sequence is 13 residues long. V dropped 6 bases and J dropped 6 bases, with 9 bases sitting between them. Written as DNA, the CDR3 is TGTGCCAGCAGACTGGACAGTAATTCACCCCTCCACTTT. Translated: CASRLDSNSPLHF.

The rearrangement links TRBV7-9 to TRBJ2-4; D is undetermined. There are 15 residues in the CDR3. The germline CDR1 and CDR2 sequences are SEHNR and FQNEAQ (reference sequence). Between the trimmed V and J ends, which lost 2 bases and 0 bases, there was a span of 8 bases. The CDR3 DNA is TGTGCCAGCAGCTTATCCAGTTTAGCCAAAAACATTCAGTACTTC. Protein product: CASSLSSLAKNIQYF.

The chain recombines TRBV5-3 with TRBJ2-7; D not certain. TRBV5-3 is annotated as an ORF whose role is uncertain. V lost 2 bases to trimming and J lost 0 bases, with 15 bases between them. CDR3 length: 16 amino acids. Written as DNA, the CDR3 is TGTGCCAGAAGCTTTGCGGCAGCCCTTAGCTCCTACGAGCAGTACTTC. This codes for CARSFAAALSSYEQYF.

This chain joins TRBV7-3 and TRBJ2-3, with unresolved D. The germline V gene encodes CDR1 SGHTA and CDR2 FQGTGA. The CDR3 runs 13 residues. Between the trimmed V and J ends, which lost 1 base and 4 bases, there was a span of 6 bases. In DNA, the CDR3 is TGTGCCAGCAGCTTAATAACGGCAGATACGCAGTATTTT. Translating it yields CASSLITADTQYF.

The table lists this clone with a count of one. The V call is TRBV3-1 (or the pseudogene TRBV3-2), the J call TRBJ1-4, with TRBD1 identical over 11 bases. Germline CDR1 and CDR2: LGHDT and YNNKEL (reference sequence). The length of the CDR3 is 15 residues. V gave up 4 bases and J gave up 8 bases; unmatched junction bases: 6. The CDR3 DNA reads as TGTGCCAGCAGCCCGGAGGGACAGGGGGGGGAAAAACTGTTTTTT. This sequence encodes CASSPEGQGGEKLFF.

The CDR3 bases are TGTGCCAGCTCTTCCGCGGGAGGAGTCCGAAGGGAGACCCAGTACTTC. It yields the protein CASSSAGGVRRETQYF. The genes are TRBV28 and TRBJ2-5; TRBD2 agrees at 8 bases. This CDR3 comprises 16 residues. V dropped 8 bases and J dropped 5; count of bases not matched to a gene: 16. CDR1 is MDHEN and CDR2 is SYDVKM in the germline V gene. Variable domain in full (rest from reference TRBV28 and TRBJ2-5): DVKVTQSSRYLVKRTGEKVFLECVQDMDHENMFWYRQDPGLGLRLIYFSYDVKMKEKGDIPEGYSVSREKKERFSLILESASTNQTSMYLCASSSAGGVRRETQYFGPGTRLLVL.

The V gene is TRBV27, the J gene TRBJ1-3; D is possibly TRBD1 (5 bases). Trimming left V 2 bases short and J 4 bases short, with 12 bases between. The germline gives CDR1 MNHEY, CDR2 SMNVEV (reference sequence). This CDR3 has 15 amino acids. The DNA of the CDR3 is TGTGCCAGCAGTTTAGCGGGACTGGGAGGAAACACCATATATTTT. Its protein is CASSLAGLGGNTIYF.

Note on this clone: The same CDR3 arises from other DNA sequences in this sample as well. V usage is TRBV6-5 and J usage is TRBJ2-7; possibly TRBD2 for D (5 bases). Trimming took 3 bases from V and 2 from J, leaving 11 bases between them. The CDR3 loop spans 14 amino acids. CDR1 is MNHEY and CDR2 is SVGAGI in the germline V gene. The CDR3 spells CASSYSAGAYEQYF. DNA for the CDR3: TGTGCCAGCAGTTATTCGGCGGGTGCCTACGAGCAGTACTTC.

The chain couples TRBV7-9 to TRBJ1-4, with 9 bases aligning to TRBD1. This CDR3 has 19 residues. CDR1 SEHNR and CDR2 FQNEAQ come from the germline V gene (reference sequence). Germline trimming cut 5 bases from V and 1 base from J; bases unmatched to any gene: 14. The CDR3: CASSRTPGQGEGTNEKLFF. The CDR3 DNA follows: TGTGCCAGCAGCCGCACTCCGGGACAGGGTGAGGGAACTAATGAAAAACTGTTTTTT.

The J gene is TRBJ1-4, the V gene TRBV11-2; the match to TRBD1 covers 7 bases. CDR1 and CDR2 from the germline V gene are SGHAT and FQNNGV. The ends lost 2 bases at V and 8 bases at J; junction bases unmatched: 8. This CDR3 is built from 15 residues. CDR3 coding DNA: TGTGCCAGCAGCTTAACTCCCCAGGGGGGCGAAAAACTGTTTTTT. It specifies CASSLTPQGGEKLFF.

This chain connects TRBV2 to TRBJ1-1, with 8 bases lining up with TRBD1. Germline CDR1 reads SNHLY; CDR2 reads FYNNEI. Losses at the gene ends were 11 bases for V and 3 bases for J; bases not matched to a gene: 5. The CDR3 sequence is 12 residues long. The DNA of the CDR3 is TGTGCCGGTGAACAGGGGGACACTGAAGCTTTCTTT. Translation gives CAGEQGDTEAFF.

This clone was found once. V is TRBV6-5 and J is TRBJ1-3, with D possibly TRBD1 on 6 matching bases. This CDR3 region has 13 residues. Between the trimmed V and J ends, which lost 8 bases and 3 bases, there was a span of 11 bases. The germline V gene has CDR1 MNHEY and CDR2 SVGAGI. In DNA, the CDR3 is TGTGCCAGCCTACAGGGTAATGGAAACACCATATATTTT. Residues: CASLQGNGNTIYF.

This chain links TRBV11-2 with TRBJ2-1; D is undetermined. V was pared by 7 bases and J by 0 bases, with 10 bases between. Germline assignment: CDR1 SGHAT and CDR2 FQNNGV. The CDR3 has 14 residues. The CDR3 loop reads CASKTWSSYNEQFF. The CDR3 DNA is TGTGCCAGCAAGACTTGGAGCTCCTACAATGAGCAGTTCTTC.

The rearrangement uses TRBV19 and TRBJ1-1, with 8 positions matching TRBD1. V gave up 1 base and J gave up 1 base; unmatched junction bases: 2. Germline CDR1 LNHDA, CDR2 SQIVND (reference sequence). The CDR3 runs 15 residues. Here the CDR3 reads CASSIVGQGNTEAFF. The DNA for the CDR3 is TGTGCCAGTAGTATAGTAGGACAGGGGAACACTGAAGCTTTCTTT.

The CDR3 protein is CASSGTGTDEQYF. The CDR3 DNA is TGTGCCAGCAGCGGGACAGGGACGGATGAGCAGTACTTC. This rearrangement joins TRBV12-3 or TRBV12-4 to TRBJ2-7, with 9 bases identical to TRBD1. This CDR3 has 13 amino acids. V shed 6 bases, J shed 7 bases, and the junction held 7 bases outside the gene matches.

The genes are TRBV2 and TRBJ1-2; D uncertain. Trimming took off 6 bases at V and 3 bases at J, with 11 bases between the two ends. The germline gives CDR1 SNHLY, CDR2 FYNNEI. The CDR3 loop spans 13 amino acids. The CDR3 loop reads CASRRGSDYGYTF. CDR3 nucleotide sequence: TGTGCCAGCAGACGGGGAAGCGACTATGGCTACACCTTC.

The chain uses TRBV4-3 and TRBJ2-1, with 11 nucleotides matching TRBD2. This CDR3 region has 15 residues. The germline CDR1 and CDR2 sequences are LGHNA and YSLEER. V gave up 4 bases and J gave up 6 bases; unmatched junction bases: 5. DNA of the CDR3: TGCGCCAGCAGCCTTAGCGGGGGGGCACCCAATGAGCAGTTCTTC. Protein product: CASSLSGGAPNEQFF.

A word on this clone: At one of its ends the junction is not consistent with the germline gene, which may arise from a read error. The chain carries TRBV3-1 (or the pseudogene TRBV3-2) and TRBJ1-6; D is unclear. The CDR3 is made up of 13 amino acids. CDR1 is LGHDT and CDR2 is YNNKEL in the germline V gene (reference sequence). DNA of the CDR3: TGTGCCAGCAGCCAAGATCCGCGCCGAACGGTTACTTTT. The encoded protein is CASSQDPRRTVTF.

The chain recombines TRBV5-5 with TRBJ2-1, with D uncertain. V lost 6 bases and J 8 bases, leaving 15 bases between the germline ends. This CDR3 has 13 residues. In germline, CDR1 is SGHKS, CDR2 YYEKEE (reference sequence). As DNA, the CDR3 is TGTGCCAGCAACAAAGTAAACGAGGATGAGCAGTTCTTC. Protein product: CASNKVNEDEQFF. The variable domain in full, with the rest retrieved from reference TRBV5-5 and TRBJ2-1, is DAGVTQSPTHLIKTRGQQVTLRCSPISGHKSVSWYQQVLGQGPQFIFQYYEKEERGRGNFPDRFSARQFPNYSSELNVNALLLGDSALYLCASNKVNEDEQFFGPGTRLTVL.